A single sample gave rise to the 8 T cell receptor beta chains below, sequenced in a study of spatial heterogeneity in lung cancer. Time point of the sample: sample taken at primary tumor resection. Via MiXCR, TCRdb re-called the 5' RACE reads, giving one row per CDR3 protein. In the table there are around 1,100 distinct CDR3 sequences, roughly 12% of which are singletons. The sequencing used normal lung tissue next to the tumor, collected at surgery. The receptors come from a female donor with early-stage non-small cell lung cancer.

By its share, this clonotype is large. Since the library was made to target alpha chains, this beta chain is a stray read and its abundance is not meaningful. This rearrangement joins TRBV7-2 to TRBJ2-3, with D possibly being TRBD2 (6 bases). Between the trimmed V and J ends, which lost 1 base and 5 bases, there was a span of 16 bases. The CDR3 loop spans 16 amino acids. Germline V CDR1 and CDR2: SGHTA, FQGNSA. This CDR3 reads CASSLVGGSQGDTQYF. CDR3 in DNA: TGTGCCAGCAGCTTAGTTGGGGGGAGCCAGGGAGATACGCAGTATTTT.

This clonotype came up a few times. Since it is a stray read in a library aimed at alpha chains, this beta chain has a size that is not meaningful. The chain uses TRBV7-9 and TRBJ2-7, with 9 bases that match TRBD1. There are 14 residues in the CDR3. Germline CDR1 and CDR2: SEHNR and FQNEAQ (reference sequence). J gave up 6 bases and V 4 bases, and 7 bases lay outside the gene matches. This chain's CDR3 is CASSSRTGVSEQYF. CDR3 nucleotides: TGTGCCAGCAGCTCGCGGACAGGGGTTTCCGAGCAGTACTTC.

By sample fraction, this clonotype is hyperexpanded. The library was built for alpha chains, so this beta chain is an off-target read and its size means little. V usage is TRBV20-1 and J usage is TRBJ2-1, with unresolved D. Trimming removed 3 bases at V and 8 bases at J, with 11 bases between. Germline assignment: CDR1 DFQATT and CDR2 SNEGSKA (reference sequence). The CDR3 is made up of 12 amino acids. The chain's CDR3 is CSARDGPDEQFF. CDR3 nucleotides: TGCAGTGCTAGGGACGGACCGGATGAGCAGTTCTTC.

By its share, this clonotype is large. The library was built for alpha chains, so this beta chain is an off-target read and its size means little. The gene calls are TRBV7-2 and TRBJ2-5, with TRBD2 matching over 7 bases. Trimming removed 3 bases from V and 4 bases from J; junction bases left unmatched: 5. The germline CDR1 and CDR2 sequences are SGHTA and FQGNSA. This CDR3 is 14 amino acids long. CDR3 DNA: TGTGCCAGCAGCTTTCAGCGCGGGGGAGAGACCCAGTACTTC. The encoded protein is CASSFQRGGETQYF.

As for this clonotype: As an off-target read in a library built for alpha chains, this beta chain has a frequency of little significance. The CDR3 here is CASSLEGGETQYF. The CDR3 bases are TGTGCCAGCAGCTTAGAAGGGGGAGAGACCCAGTACTTC. V usage is TRBV7-9 and J usage is TRBJ2-5, with D perhaps TRBD1 (6 bases). The germline CDR1 and CDR2 sequences are SEHNR and FQNEAQ (reference sequence). CDR3 length: 13 residues. Trimming left V 1 base short and J 4 bases short, with 7 bases between.

In this sample, this clonotype is large. The library was built for alpha chains, so this beta chain is an off-target read and its size means little. The chain combines TRBV11-2 with TRBJ2-1; D is possibly TRBD1 or TRBD2 (7 bases each). Trimming left V 5 bases short and J 4 bases short, with 18 bases between. CDR3 length: 16 residues. Germline-derived CDR1 and CDR2 are SGHAT and FQNNGV. The CDR3 DNA reads as TGTGCCAGCAGCCCCCAACAGGGGAGGGGATACAATGAGCAGTTCTTC. Translation: CASSPQQGRGYNEQFF.

A note on this clonotype: For a library built for alpha chains, this beta chain is a stray read; little rests on its size. The V gene is TRBV5-1, the J gene TRBJ1-4; D is unresolved. Germline V gene lookup returns CDR1 SGHRS and CDR2 YFSETQ. The V end was cut by 1 base, the J end by 6 bases, with 13 bases between. The length of the CDR3 is 15 residues. The CDR3 loop is CASSLLGGGYEKLFF. CDR3 DNA sequence: TGCGCCAGCAGCTTGTTGGGAGGAGGGTATGAAAAACTGTTTTTT.

For this clonotype: This beta chain was picked up by a library intended for alpha chains and is off target, so its count carries little meaning. The V gene is TRBV3-2, the J gene TRBJ2-7; the DNA was not compared with TRBD2, the D call given in the table. TRBV3-2 is designated a pseudogene. CDR3 length: 18 amino acids. The CDR3 protein is CASSYPGLAGGMSNEQYF. CDR3 sequence (DNA): TGTGCCAGCAGCTACCCGGGACTAGCGGGGGGGATGTCCAACGAGCAGTACTTC.